The 30 T cell receptor beta chains below come from one sample, sequenced in a study of T-cell reconstitution after alpha-beta-depleted transplantation in children (TCRdb year 2016). The library was prepared using PCR. TCRdb records Illumina HiSeq 2500 as the sequencer. To normalize quantification of the TCRbeta repertoire, the TCR libraries were built with molecular barcoding that relied on unique molecular identifiers. TCRdb trimmed public reads at Q25 via fastp, called clones via MiXCR and kept in-frame beta chains. Rows matching on CDR3 protein sequence are summarized as one entry with the most common DNA and genes. The sample yields around 92,000 distinct CDR3 sequences; 12% were counted once. About 15% of the sample is taken by the ten largest. The source material was PBMCs from the stem cell graft donor, sampled from the stem cell graft. These receptors were collected from a human donor who donated a stem cell graft to a child with inherited bone marrow failure.

The chain recombines TRBV6-2 or TRBV6-3 with TRBJ2-1, with D unresolved. CDR3 length equals 13 residues. The V gene's germline CDR1 is MNHEY and CDR2 SVGEGT. V dropped 6 bases and J dropped 1 base, with 7 bases sitting between them. CDR3 DNA: TGTGCCAGCAGACCTGGTTCCTACAATGAGCAGTTCTTC. Translated: CASRPGSYNEQFF.

This clonotype occurred many times. The chain combines TRBV4-1 with TRBJ2-7; no clear D gene. The CDR3 consists of 12 residues. Germline lookup yields CDR1 MGHRA and CDR2 YSYEKL. V lost 5 bases to trimming and J lost 7 bases, with 12 bases between them. The CDR3 coding sequence is TGCGCCAGCAGCTATCCCAAGGGAGAGCAGTACTTC. It specifies CASSYPKGEQYF.

The chain couples TRBV28 to TRBJ2-3; D possibly corresponds to TRBD2 (7 bases). Trimming shortened V by 7 bases and J by 10 bases, and 15 bases separated the two germline ends. The CDR3 extends over 12 amino acids. Per germline, CDR1 MDHEN and CDR2 SYDVKM. CDR3 nucleotide sequence: TGTGCCAGCACCGTCGGGGGGCTTTCGCAGTATTTT. Its translation is CASTVGGLSQYF.

This clonotype was counted at least ten times. The chain employs TRBV12-3 or TRBV12-4 and TRBJ2-5, with D uncertain. The CDR3 covers 13 residues. Trimming removed 6 bases from V and 4 bases from J, with 12 bases in between. In DNA, the CDR3 is TGTGCCAGCAGAGAACGGACGCGAGAGACCCAGTACTTC. Translating gives CASRERTRETQYF.

There are many counts of this clonotype. The chain carries TRBV4-3 and TRBJ1-2; 7 nucleotides match TRBD1. This CDR3 region has 17 residues. Germline V lookup: CDR1 LGHNA, CDR2 YSLEER. With V trimmed by 4 bases and J by 0 bases, 11 bases remained unmatched. The DNA for the CDR3 is TGCGCCAGCAGCCCCGGCGGAGGGGGCACCGCTAACTATGGCTACACCTTC. Protein sequence: CASSPGGGGTANYGYTF.

This clonotype was seen ten or more times. The chain employs TRBV11-2 and TRBJ2-5; 7 bases line up with TRBD2. V shed 11 bases and J 4 bases; nucleotides not matched to a gene: 4. The germline V gene has CDR1 SGHAT and CDR2 FQNNGV. CDR3 length: 11 residues. The CDR3 region is CAGRDLETQYF. DNA for the CDR3: TGTGCCGGGAGGGATCTAGAGACCCAGTACTTC.

The sample holds many counts of this clonotype. The CDR3 coding sequence is TGTGCCACCAGCAGAGATCAAATGGGGGACACCGGGGAGCTGTTTTTT. Its translation: CATSRDQMGDTGELFF. The chain uses TRBV15 and TRBJ2-2; D assignment may be TRBD1 or TRBD2 (5 bases each). This CDR3 has 16 residues. Germline CDR1 is LNHNV and CDR2 is YYDKDF (reference sequence). Between the trimmed V and J ends, which lost 0 bases and 3 bases, there was a span of 11 bases.

Many counts were recorded for this clonotype. The J gene is TRBJ1-1, the V gene TRBV6-1; D gene uncertain. Trimming took 5 bases from V and 1 from J, leaving 11 bases between them. The germline V gene encodes CDR1 MNHNS and CDR2 SASEGT. This CDR3 spans 14 amino acids. The CDR3 here is CASSRGRRNTEAFF. CDR3 nucleotide sequence: TGTGCCAGCAGTAGAGGGCGGAGGAACACTGAAGCTTTCTTT.

This clonotype was recorded many times. This chain connects TRBV20-1 to TRBJ2-5; maybe TRBD1 (5 bases). CDR3 length equals 13 residues. Germline V gene sequence: CDR1 DFQATT, CDR2 SNEGSKA (reference sequence). The germline V and J ends were trimmed by 5 bases and 7 bases, with 17 bases remaining between them. CDR3 region: CSASTDPKGTQYF. The CDR3 region has the DNA TGCAGTGCTTCGACAGACCCAAAGGGGACCCAGTACTTC.

This clonotype was detected ten times or more. V and J are TRBV5-1 and TRBJ2-1; a weak D match, TRBD2 (6 bases). This CDR3 spans 15 amino acids. The germline V gene has CDR1 SGHRS and CDR2 YFSETQ. V was cut by 0 bases and J by 12 bases, with 19 bases left in between. In DNA form, the CDR3 reads TGCGCCAGCAGCTTGGGGACCTCTCAGCGGGCCCGGCAGTTCTTC. Translating it yields CASSLGTSQRARQFF.

This clonotype was recorded at least ten times. The CDR3, as DNA: TGTGCCAGCAGTTCCCGGAGCGCCTCGGGCAATGAGCAGTTCTTC. It yields the protein CASSSRSASGNEQFF. The chain employs TRBV6-2 or TRBV6-3 and TRBJ2-1; D is undetermined. This CDR3 contains 15 residues. The germline V gene has CDR1 MNHEY and CDR2 SVGEGT. V lost 4 bases and J 6 bases, leaving 16 bases between the germline ends.

The chain links TRBV2 to TRBJ1-5, with D perhaps matching TRBD1 (6 bases). V lost 10 bases and J lost 10, with 20 bases in between. The CDR3 is 13 amino acids. Germline lookup yields CDR1 SNHLY and CDR2 FYNNEI. As DNA, the CDR3 is TGTGCCACCTCGGGACATCGATCTCAACCCCAGCATTTT. Translated: CATSGHRSQPQHF.

The chain has TRBV5-6 and TRBJ2-1; no reliable D call. V shed 1 base and J shed 7 bases, with 21 bases lying between them. Germline V gene data show CDR1 as SGHDT and CDR2 as YYEEEE. This CDR3 region has 17 residues. The CDR3, as DNA: TGTGCCAGCAGCTTGTGGCGTATGAAGACTCCCTCGAATGAGCAGTTCTTC. Its protein is CASSLWRMKTPSNEQFF.

This clonotype was seen at least ten times. The chain joins TRBV27 to TRBJ2-1, with TRBD1 identical over 7 bases. The germline CDR1 and CDR2 sequences are MNHEY and SMNVEV (reference sequence). The trim removed 3 bases at V and 10 bases at J, leaving 9 bases unmatched. The CDR3 runs 14 residues. The CDR3 nucleotides are TGTGCCAGCAGTTTTGAGGGACAGCCTTTCGAGCAGTTCTTC. This encodes CASSFEGQPFEQFF.

The chain joins TRBV7-2 to TRBJ2-1, with D hard to call. The CDR3 runs to 16 residues. The V end lost 3 bases, the J end lost 3 bases, and 15 bases lay between the germline ends. From germline, CDR1 is SGHTA and CDR2 FQGNSA. The CDR3 sequence is CASSLVGGVVYNEQFF. The CDR3 DNA reads as TGTGCCAGCAGCTTGGTCGGTGGAGTGGTCTACAATGAGCAGTTCTTC.

This clonotype came up many times. The chain links TRBV5-1 to TRBJ2-7; D not resolved. V lost 4 bases to trimming and J lost 2 bases, with 13 bases between them. The CDR3 is 14 residues long. The germline gives CDR1 SGHRS, CDR2 YFSETQ. This CDR3 is CASSPGGRPYEQYF. CDR3 bases: TGCGCCAGCAGCCCGGGCGGCAGACCCTACGAGCAGTACTTC. Using reference TRBV5-1 and TRBJ2-7 for the parts outside the CDR3, the full variable domain is KAGVTQTPRYLIKTRGQQVTLSCSPISGHRSVSWYQQTPGQGLQFLFEYFSETQRNKGNFPGRFSGRQFSNSRSEMNVSTLELGDSALYLCASSPGGRPYEQYFGPGTRLTVT.

The table lists this clonotype with many counts. The genes are TRBV7-8 and TRBJ2-4; D gene unclear. The CDR3 is made up of 15 amino acids. Trimming pared 0 bases from V and 2 bases from J, leaving 8 bases between. The V gene's germline CDR1 is SGHVS and CDR2 FQNEAQ. DNA for the CDR3: TGTGCCAGCAGCTTAGCGGCACCAACCAAAAACATTCAGTACTTC. Its protein is CASSLAAPTKNIQYF.

In this sample, this clonotype turned up many times. The chain carries TRBV28 and TRBJ2-7, with D uncertain. The V gene lost 3 bases and the J gene lost 3 bases, with 12 bases spanning the gap. Germline V lookup: CDR1 MDHEN, CDR2 SYDVKM. CDR3 length: 14 residues. The CDR3 DNA reads TGTGCCAGCAGTTTTTCCGGGCTTCGCTACGAGCAGTACTTC. Protein sequence: CASSFSGLRYEQYF.

About this clonotype: A much larger clone differs from this one at a single base, so this may be a read error. The rearrangement uses TRBV25-1 and TRBJ2-1; D remains ambiguous. Between the trimmed V and J ends, which lost 0 bases and 10 bases, there was a span of 4 bases. The CDR3 covers 11 residues. Germline CDR1 and CDR2: MGHDK and SYGVNS. This chain's CDR3 is CASSEYPEQFF. The CDR3 region has the DNA TGTGCCAGCAGTGAATATCCGGAGCAGTTCTTC.

This clonotype occurred many times. The chain uses TRBV18 and TRBJ1-5; D is undetermined. The germline V and J ends were trimmed by 5 bases and 5 bases, with 10 bases remaining between them. The CDR3 sequence is 13 residues long. Germline V gene sequence: CDR1 KGHSH, CDR2 LQKENI. This CDR3 reads CASSIGQDQPQHF. Here the CDR3 DNA reads TGTGCCAGCTCAATCGGGCAGGATCAGCCCCAGCATTTT.

This clonotype occurred many times. The V and J genes are TRBV4-2 and TRBJ2-7; TRBD2 matches at 15 bases. The V and J ends lost 7 bases and 1 base, in that order; junction bases with no gene match: 14. The CDR3 covers 19 residues. Per germline, CDR1 LGHNA and CDR2 YNFKEQ. This CDR3 is CASTRSGLAGGSPSYEQYF. DNA for the CDR3: TGTGCCAGCACCCGAAGCGGACTAGCGGGGGGGAGTCCGTCCTACGAGCAGTACTTC.

In this sample, this clonotype turned up many times. This chain links TRBV15 with TRBJ2-2; tentatively, D is TRBD2 (5 bases). Looked up from germline, CDR1 is LNHNV and CDR2 is YYDKDF (reference sequence). This CDR3 is 12 amino acids long. Trimming pared 5 bases from V and 6 bases from J, leaving 7 bases between. The CDR3 reads CATSRRPGELFF. The CDR3 bases are TGTGCCACCAGCCGGAGGCCCGGGGAGCTGTTTTTT.

The sample holds many counts of this clonotype. This sequence joins TRBV4-3 and TRBJ2-3, with D perhaps being TRBD1 or TRBD2 (5 bases each). The CDR3 is made up of 15 amino acids. V was cut by 3 bases and J by 9 bases, with 19 bases left in between. The V gene's germline CDR1 is LGHNA and CDR2 YSLEER. CDR3 residues: CASSQSRDPVRTQYF. Written as DNA, the CDR3 is TGCGCCAGCAGCCAGAGCCGGGACCCCGTCAGGACGCAGTATTTT.

The sample holds a few counts of this clonotype. The J gene is TRBJ2-2, the V gene TRBV19, with a weak D call TRBD1 (6 bases). The V end was cut by 2 bases, the J end by 2 bases, with 18 bases between. The germline V gene has CDR1 LNHDA and CDR2 SQIVND (reference sequence). There are 18 residues in the CDR3. CDR3 sequence (DNA): TGTGCCAGTAGTATAAGGACAGTAATTCCTCGTAACACCGGGGAGCTGTTTTTT. Translating it yields CASSIRTVIPRNTGELFF.

There are many counts of this clonotype. The V and J genes are TRBV12-3 or TRBV12-4 and TRBJ1-4; no definite D call. The CDR3 spans 13 residues. Between the trimmed V and J ends, which lost 7 bases and 10 bases, there was a span of 16 bases. CDR3 sequence reads: CASTGGKVTKLFF. In DNA, the CDR3 is TGTGCCAGCACGGGAGGAAAGGTGACAAAACTGTTTTTT.

There are many counts of this clonotype. The chain joins TRBV29-1 to TRBJ1-5, with 10 bases aligning to TRBD1. Per the germline V gene, CDR1 is SQVTM and CDR2 is ANQGSEA. Germline trimming cut 7 bases from V and 2 bases from J; bases unmatched to any gene: 5. CDR3 length: 14 residues. CDR3 in amino acids: CSARTGGGNQPQHF. The CDR3 DNA is TGCAGCGCTCGGACAGGGGGAGGCAATCAGCCCCAGCATTTT.

This clonotype showed up many times. CDR3: CSAGEVAGADTQYF. The CDR3 nucleotides read TGCAGTGCTGGGGAAGTAGCGGGGGCAGATACGCAGTATTTT. This chain connects TRBV20-1 to TRBJ2-3, with 9 bases matching TRBD2. This CDR3 is built from 14 residues. The V and J ends lost 5 bases and 4 bases, in that order; junction bases with no gene match: 7. The germline V gene encodes CDR1 DFQATT and CDR2 SNEGSKA (reference sequence).

This clonotype was recorded at least ten times. V usage is TRBV18 and J usage is TRBJ1-1; D perhaps matches TRBD1 (6 bases). Trimming shortened V by 4 bases and J by 3 bases, and 18 bases separated the two germline ends. The CDR3 runs to 16 residues. The germline V gene has CDR1 KGHSH and CDR2 LQKENI. The CDR3 coding sequence is TGTGCCAGCTCACGTACGGCTAGGGGGTTGTACACTGAAGCTTTCTTT. Translating it yields CASSRTARGLYTEAFF.

The chain has TRBV9 and TRBJ2-3; D could derive from TRBD1 or TRBD2 (5 bases each). The CDR3 is 14 amino acids. Germline V gene lookup returns CDR1 SGDLS and CDR2 YYNGEE. Trimming shortened V by 4 bases and J by 2 bases, and 11 bases separated the two germline ends. The CDR3 DNA sequence: TGTGCCAGCAGCCCGGGACGTAACACAGATACGCAGTATTTT. As protein: CASSPGRNTDTQYF.

The table lists this clonotype with many counts. The genes are TRBV19 and TRBJ2-1; D might be TRBD1 (6 bases). Germline V gene lookup returns CDR1 LNHDA and CDR2 SQIVND (reference sequence). The CDR3 covers 15 residues. V was cut by 8 bases and J by 0 bases, with 14 bases left in between. CDR3 sequence (DNA): TGTGCCAGTGAGTCGGGACAATACTCCTACAATGAGCAGTTCTTC. Amino acid sequence: CASESGQYSYNEQFF.